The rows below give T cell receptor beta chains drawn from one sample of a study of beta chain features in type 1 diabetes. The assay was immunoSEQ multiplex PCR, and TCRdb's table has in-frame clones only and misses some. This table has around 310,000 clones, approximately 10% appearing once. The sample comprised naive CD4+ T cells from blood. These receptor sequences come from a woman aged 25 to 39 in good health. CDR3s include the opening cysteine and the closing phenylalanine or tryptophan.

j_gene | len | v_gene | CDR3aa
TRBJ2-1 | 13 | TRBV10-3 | CAMSREGRDEQFF
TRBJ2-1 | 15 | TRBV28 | CASRDLPSDREEQFF
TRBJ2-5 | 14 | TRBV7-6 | CASSRRAGGETQYF
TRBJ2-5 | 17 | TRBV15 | CATSRDRGLRRLETQYF
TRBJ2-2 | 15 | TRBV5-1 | CASSLLASNTGELFF
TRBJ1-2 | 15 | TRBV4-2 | CASSQDPTVNYGYTF
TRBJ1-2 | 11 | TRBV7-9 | CASSPSYGYTF
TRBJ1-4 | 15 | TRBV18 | CASSLMTGLNEKLFF
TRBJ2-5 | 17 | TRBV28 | CASRTRRTGIEQETQYF
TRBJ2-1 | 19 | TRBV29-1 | CSVEVAGLAGGRSYNEQFF
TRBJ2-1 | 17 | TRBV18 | CASSPFRGLSSYNEQFF
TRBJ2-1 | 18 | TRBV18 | CASSLKLATSGRNNEQFF
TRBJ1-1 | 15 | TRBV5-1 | CASSFARGGDTEAFF
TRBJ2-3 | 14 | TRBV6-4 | CANRLPGGTDTQYF
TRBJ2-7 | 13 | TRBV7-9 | CASSSTGGGEQYF
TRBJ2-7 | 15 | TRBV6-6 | CASRERTSGSYEQYF
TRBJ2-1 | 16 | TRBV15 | CATSTKDRGPNNEQFF